This passage covers 5 T cell receptor beta chains from one sample sequenced in a study of response to subunit inactivated influenza vaccine. TCRdb passed the RT-PCR reads through MiXCR, listing each CDR3 protein once. This sample has around 520,000 distinct CDR3 sequences, with 25% found just once. This material consisted of CD4+ T cells sorted from PBMCs, taken about 5 days after vaccination. The receptors shown here come from a man aged 50 to 59 who received an inactivated influenza vaccine.

This clonotype was seen only a few times. CDR3 nucleotide sequence: TGTGCCAGCAGTTTCGCGGGAGAGGTTAAGTACGAGCAGTACTTC. This codes for CASSFAGEVKYEQYF. The V and J genes are TRBV28 and TRBJ2-7; TRBD2 matches at 7 bases. The ends lost 3 bases at V and 4 bases at J; junction bases unmatched: 9. There are 15 residues in the CDR3. The germline V gene encodes CDR1 MDHEN and CDR2 SYDVKM.

The chain joins TRBV5-1 to TRBJ2-2; D unclear. Deletions cut 1 base from V and 3 bases from J, with 7 bases between. Germline V gene data show CDR1 as SGHRS and CDR2 as YFSETQ. This CDR3 spans 14 amino acids. In nucleotides, the CDR3 is TGCGCCAGCAGCTTGCAAAGTGACACCGGGGAGCTGTTTTTT. It encodes CASSLQSDTGELFF.

The chain is built from TRBV7-3 and TRBJ2-1; D not resolved. The CDR3 loop spans 16 amino acids. Germline lookup yields CDR1 SGHTA and CDR2 FQGTGA. Trimming took off 1 base at V and 0 bases at J, with 10 bases between the two ends. Here the CDR3 DNA reads TGTGCCAGCAGCTTAAATCTACTTTCCTCCTACAATGAGCAGTTCTTC. Residues: CASSLNLLSSYNEQFF.

The chain combines TRBV19 with TRBJ1-4; D not certain. V dropped 5 bases and J dropped 4 bases, with 17 bases sitting between them. Germline CDR1 is LNHDA and CDR2 is SQIVND (reference sequence). There are 16 residues in the CDR3. In DNA, the CDR3 is TGTGCCAGTAGTCGGGGTTTGGTCGCTGGTAATGAAAAACTGTTTTTT. Its protein is CASSRGLVAGNEKLFF.

The chain carries TRBV20-1 and TRBJ2-1; TRBD2 matches 9 bases. The J segment lost 4 bases and the V segment lost 3 bases, leaving 4 bases of the junction unmatched. The CDR3 is made up of 14 amino acids. Per the germline V gene, CDR1 is DFQATT and CDR2 is SNEGSKA (reference sequence). This CDR3 is CSARELAGYNEQFF. The CDR3 DNA reads as TGCAGTGCTAGGGAACTAGCGGGTTACAATGAGCAGTTCTTC.